The 19 T cell receptor beta chains in this list originate from one sample, sequenced in a study of blood T cell repertoires in COVID-19 (dated by TCRdb to the early 2020s). The library relied on the immunoSEQ multiplex PCR assay. TCRdb took this table from immuneACCESS and kept in-frame rearrangements with V and J called. Such tables lack part of the clones; where checked against another copy, unresolved V genes explain under half of the gap, and the rest is unexplained. This sample lists about 180,000 clones; 88% were detected once. The top ten clones comprise roughly 8.9% of the sample. Sequences were obtained from PBMCs or T cells enriched from blood (not recorded which). All receptors come from a woman younger than 35 who had recovered from COVID-19.

The chain uses TRBV14 and TRBJ1-1; D possibly corresponds to TRBD1 (6 bases). This CDR3 has 13 amino acids. Trimming removed 4 bases at V and 5 bases at J, with 11 bases between. Germline V CDR1 and CDR2: SGHDN, FVKESK. The CDR3 sequence: CASSPTRGTEAFF. The DNA of the CDR3 is TGTGCCAGCAGCCCCACGAGGGGGACTGAAGCTTTCTTT.

As for this clone: An end of the junction differs from the germline gene, which may be a read error. This sample includes further DNA sequences coding for the same CDR3. The V call is TRBV5-6, the J call TRBJ1-1; a weak D match, TRBD1 (6 bases). The CDR3 length is 14 residues. CDR1 is SGHDT and CDR2 is YYEEEE in the germline V gene. The CDR3 loop is CASSQGTKNTEAFF. DNA of the CDR3: TGCGCCAGCAGCCAAGGGACAAAAAACACTGAAGCTTTCTTT.

The chain has TRBV19 and TRBJ1-5, with D possibly TRBD1 on 6 matching bases. Germline V gene sequence: CDR1 LNHDA, CDR2 SQIVND (reference sequence). The V and J ends lost 10 bases and 6 bases respectively, with 19 bases between them. This CDR3 comprises 14 residues. The CDR3 here is CATRWGPGFQPQHF. In DNA form, the CDR3 reads TGTGCCACCCGATGGGGGCCAGGGTTTCAGCCCCAGCATTTT.

The CDR3 reads CASSNPGQGNEQFF. CDR3 DNA sequence: TGTGCCAGCAGCAATCCGGGACAAGGCAATGAGCAGTTCTTC. The chain employs TRBV28 and TRBJ2-1, with D maybe TRBD1 (6 bases). CDR1 MDHEN and CDR2 SYDVKM come from the germline V gene. Deletions cut 6 bases from V and 6 bases from J, with 15 bases between. The CDR3 loop spans 14 amino acids.

The chain joins TRBV4-1 to TRBJ2-2, with TRBD2 matching 12 bases. The CDR3 contains 18 residues. The trim removed 0 bases at V and 1 base at J, leaving 3 bases unmatched. Germline lookup yields CDR1 MGHRA and CDR2 YSYEKL. This CDR3 is CASSQEGLAGRNTGELFF. CDR3 in DNA: TGCGCCAGCAGCCAAGAAGGACTAGCGGGGAGGAACACCGGGGAGCTGTTTTTT.

This clone was observed at least ten times. The V and J genes are TRBV28 and TRBJ1-5, with D perhaps matching TRBD1 (5 bases). The CDR3 is 15 amino acids. Germline values: CDR1 MDHEN, CDR2 SYDVKM. V shed 8 bases and J shed 7 bases, with 21 bases lying between them. In DNA form, the CDR3 reads TGTGCCAGCTACCCTAGCGGGGCCTATGGACAGCCCCAGCATTTT. Protein product: CASYPSGAYGQPQHF.

The J gene is TRBJ2-7, the V gene TRBV2, with D hard to call. Germline loops: CDR1 SNHLY, CDR2 FYNNEI. V was clipped by 2 bases and J by 7 bases, with 21 bases between them. This CDR3 is 16 amino acids long. CDR3 nucleotide sequence: TGTGCCAGCAGTGAAACCCCCAGCGACTCACGAAGGGAGCAGTACTTC. This codes for CASSETPSDSRREQYF.

The J gene is TRBJ2-7, the V gene TRBV6-1; D gene ambiguous. Per germline, CDR1 MNHNS and CDR2 SASEGT. Trimming shortened V by 3 bases and J by 3 bases, and 6 bases separated the two germline ends. The CDR3 spans 12 residues. CDR3 in amino acids: CASSDASYEQYF. The CDR3 DNA reads TGTGCCAGCAGTGATGCCAGCTACGAGCAGTACTTC.

V is TRBV24-1 and J is TRBJ2-3, with D perhaps TRBD2 (6 bases). CDR1 is KGHDR and CDR2 is SFDVKD in the germline V gene. The CDR3 extends over 15 amino acids. V shed 4 bases and J shed 7 bases, with 17 bases lying between them. CDR3: CATSDPGLRTYTQYF. The CDR3 DNA follows: TGTGCCACCAGTGACCCGGGACTCAGGACTTATACGCAGTATTTT.

The rearrangement links TRBV19 to TRBJ1-5; weak D call: TRBD1 (6 bases). The CDR3 contains 14 residues. V was clipped by 8 bases and J by 8 bases, with 19 bases between them. CDR1 is LNHDA and CDR2 is SQIVND in the germline V gene (reference sequence). This CDR3 is CASGTGQIKKPQHF. The CDR3 DNA reads TGTGCCAGTGGAACAGGACAGATAAAGAAGCCCCAGCATTTT.

The rearrangement links TRBV5-1 to TRBJ2-7; D might be TRBD1 (5 bases). CDR1 SGHRS and CDR2 YFSETQ come from the germline V gene. The CDR3 extends over 13 amino acids. The germline V and J ends were trimmed by 2 bases and 4 bases, with 10 bases remaining between them. The CDR3 loop is CASSLRQNYEQYF. The CDR3 DNA sequence: TGCGCCAGCAGCTTACGACAGAATTACGAGCAGTACTTC. Complete variable domain (other parts from reference TRBV5-1 and TRBJ2-7): KAGVTQTPRYLIKTRGQQVTLSCSPISGHRSVSWYQQTPGQGLQFLFEYFSETQRNKGNFPGRFSGRQFSNSRSEMNVSTLELGDSALYLCASSLRQNYEQYFGPGTRLTVT.

The chain has TRBV9 and TRBJ1-1; D is ambiguous. CDR1 is SGDLS and CDR2 is YYNGEE in the germline V gene. The CDR3 runs to 13 residues. Trimming pared 2 bases from V and 0 bases from J, leaving 5 bases between. The CDR3 region has the DNA TGTGCCAGCAGCGTCACAGTGAACACTGAAGCTTTCTTT. Translated: CASSVTVNTEAFF.

V and J are TRBV27 and TRBJ2-7; 8 nucleotides align to TRBD1. This CDR3 has 13 residues. V lost 4 bases, J lost 8 bases, and 7 bases stayed unmatched. Germline V gene lookup returns CDR1 MNHEY and CDR2 SMNVEV (reference sequence). The CDR3 reads CASSSVAGGQQYF. In DNA form, the CDR3 reads TGTGCCAGCAGTTCCGTCGCAGGGGGCCAGCAGTACTTC.

This chain links TRBV19 with TRBJ2-6; D is undetermined. The germline V gene encodes CDR1 LNHDA and CDR2 SQIVND (reference sequence). The CDR3 totals 14 residues. V gave up 5 bases and J gave up 2 bases, with 7 bases separating them. CDR3 in DNA: TGTGCCAGTAGTGCCCGGGCTGGGGCCAACGTCCTGACTTTC. Translated: CASSARAGANVLTF.

This chain joins TRBV10-3 and TRBJ2-5; 7 bases are a match to TRBD1. Germline loops: CDR1 ENHRY, CDR2 SYGVKD. The CDR3 length is 15 residues. The J segment lost 0 bases and the V segment lost 3 bases, leaving 4 bases of the junction unmatched. CDR3 region: CAISDHGQDQETQYF. CDR3 nucleotide sequence: TGTGCCATCAGTGACCACGGACAGGACCAAGAGACCCAGTACTTC.

CDR3 in amino acids: CASSAAGTGNYGYTF. CDR3 DNA: TGTGCCAGCAGCGCTGCCGGGACAGGGAACTATGGCTACACCTTC. This rearrangement joins TRBV6-5 to TRBJ1-2; 9 bases fit TRBD1. Unmatched junction bases numbered 7, after V lost 6 bases and J lost 2 bases. Germline V gives CDR1 MNHEY, CDR2 SVGAGI. This CDR3 is 15 amino acids long.

This clone has only one observation. This chain joins TRBV5-1 and TRBJ2-5; no clear D. The germline V gene encodes CDR1 SGHRS and CDR2 YFSETQ. This CDR3 region has 13 residues. V was pared by 2 bases and J by 2 bases, with 7 bases between. In nucleotides, the CDR3 is TGCGCCAGCAGCTTTTCGTTGCAAGAGACCCAGTACTTC. Residues: CASSFSLQETQYF.

This rearrangement joins TRBV7-2 to TRBJ2-7, with 8 bases lining up with TRBD2. Germline loops: CDR1 SGHTA, CDR2 FQGNSA. V lost 5 bases and J lost 2; bases outside the gene matches: 5. The CDR3 contains 14 residues. The CDR3 here is CASSPTSGAYEQYF. The DNA of the CDR3 is TGTGCCAGCAGCCCCACTAGCGGAGCCTACGAGCAGTACTTC. Drawing the rest from reference TRBV7-2 and TRBJ2-7, the complete variable domain is GAGVSQSPSNKVTEKGKDVELRCDPISGHTALYWYRQSLGQGLEFLIYFQGNSAPDKSGLPSDRFSAERTGGSVSTLTIQRTQQEDSAVYLCASSPTSGAYEQYFGPGTRLTVT.

The V call is TRBV2, the J call TRBJ1-1; D is unclear. The V end lost 3 bases, the J end lost 1 base, and 6 bases lay between the germline ends. The CDR3 has 13 amino acids. CDR1 and CDR2 (germline): SNHLY, FYNNEI. The CDR3 here is CASSERANTEAFF. CDR3 bases: TGTGCCAGCAGTGAGAGAGCGAACACTGAAGCTTTCTTT.